The next 32 T cell receptor beta chains were all read from a single sample in a study of OX40 agonist ivuxolimab in advanced cancers. The data were produced by immunoSEQ multiplex PCR, yet TCRdb's version contains in-frame clones alone and is incomplete. The sample lists under 80,000 clones, around nine tenths occurring once. The material sequenced was CD4+ or CD8+ T cells sorted from blood, taken in a trial of the OX40 agonist ivuxolimab. These receptors were taken from an adult with an advanced solid tumor such as melanoma, head and neck, liver or kidney cancer.

This chain connects TRBV11-3 to TRBJ2-2; weak D call: TRBD2 (5 bases). Looked up from germline, CDR1 is SGHNT and CDR2 is YENEEA. Deletions cut 5 bases from V and 1 base from J, with 8 bases between. This CDR3 has 14 residues. This CDR3 is CASSRGLNTGELFF. CDR3 in DNA: TGTGCCAGCAGCCGTGGACTGAACACCGGGGAGCTGTTTTTT.

The chain uses TRBV7-8 and TRBJ2-7, with D uncertain. Per germline, CDR1 SGHVS and CDR2 FQNEAQ. V lost 4 bases, J lost 6 bases, and 10 bases lay in between. The CDR3 has 12 amino acids. The CDR3 spells CASSSPVLEQYF. Here the CDR3 DNA reads TGTGCCAGCAGCTCTCCGGTTCTCGAGCAGTACTTC.

This clone was detected a few times. The chain links TRBV6-1 to TRBJ2-7, with 7 positions matching TRBD1. V lost 4 bases to trimming and J lost 1 base; unmatched junction nucleotides: 10. This CDR3 spans 16 amino acids. In germline, CDR1 is MNHNS, CDR2 SASEGT. The CDR3 loop reads CASSAPRQGYSYEQYF. For the CDR3, the DNA is TGTGCCAGCAGTGCCCCCAGACAGGGCTATTCCTACGAGCAGTACTTC.

The rearrangement uses TRBV7-9 and TRBJ1-4; D possibly corresponds to TRBD1 (5 bases). V dropped 5 bases and J dropped 8 bases, with 9 bases sitting between them. From germline, CDR1 is SEHNR and CDR2 FQNEAQ (reference sequence). The CDR3 spans 12 residues. CDR3 region: CASSQGSEKLFF. CDR3 bases: TGTGCCAGCAGCCAGGGTTCCGAAAAACTGTTTTTT. Supplemented by reference TRBV7-9 and TRBJ1-4, the full variable domain reads DTGVSQNPRHKITKRGQNVTFRCDPISEHNRLYWYRQTLGQGPEFLTYFQNEAQLEKSRLLSDRFSAERPKGSFSTLEIQRTEQGDSAMYLCASSQGSEKLFFGSGTQLSVL.

The V call is TRBV9, the J call TRBJ2-5; D ambiguous. V lost 3 bases, J lost 5 bases, and 14 bases lay in between. The CDR3 has 14 residues. The germline CDR1 and CDR2 sequences are SGDLS and YYNGEE. CDR3 sequence reads: CASSGAPLGETQYF. DNA of the CDR3: TGTGCCAGCAGCGGCGCTCCCCTTGGGGAGACCCAGTACTTC.

V is TRBV11-2 and J is TRBJ2-3; TRBD2 matches 13 bases. This CDR3 is built from 16 residues. CDR1 is SGHAT and CDR2 is FQNNGV in the germline V gene. The junction had 7 bases not matched to a gene; V was cut back by 6 bases and J by 4 bases. The CDR3 is CASSRLAGGQADTQYF. The CDR3 DNA follows: TGTGCCAGCAGTCGACTAGCGGGGGGACAGGCAGATACGCAGTATTTT.

CDR3 sequence reads: CASSPRGGSGNTIYF. The CDR3, as DNA: TGCGCCAGCAGCCCGCGGGGGGGCTCTGGAAACACCATATATTTT. The V call is TRBV5-1, the J call TRBJ1-3; D is possibly TRBD1 (5 bases). This CDR3 spans 15 amino acids. Germline loops: CDR1 SGHRS, CDR2 YFSETQ. Trimming removed 4 bases from V and 0 bases from J, with 11 bases in between.

V gene TRBV4-1 combines with J gene TRBJ1-6; 7 bases align to TRBD1. Germline V gene lookup returns CDR1 MGHRA and CDR2 YSYEKL. The CDR3 sequence is 15 residues long. Germline trimming cut 5 bases from V and 10 bases from J; bases unmatched to any gene: 11. As DNA, the CDR3 is TGCGCCAGCAGCTCTCCCAACAGGGGTGGCTCACCCCTCCACTTT. Protein sequence: CASSSPNRGGSPLHF.

This chain links TRBV7-2 with TRBJ1-5; no definite D call. The CDR3 contains 13 residues. The ends were cut back, 0 bases at V and 6 bases at J, with 6 bases in the middle. CDR1 is SGHTA, CDR2 FQGNSA, per germline. The CDR3 loop is CASSLAERQPQHF. As DNA, the CDR3 is TGTGCCAGCAGCTTAGCGGAGCGTCAGCCCCAGCATTTT.

About this clone itself: At the DNA level, this CDR3 is encoded by other sequences in the same sample as well. This rearrangement joins TRBV11-3 to TRBJ2-2, with TRBD1 matching over 7 bases. Germline CDR1 reads SGHNT; CDR2 reads YENEEA. J lost 5 bases, V lost 5 bases, and 2 bases had no gene match. This CDR3 has 13 residues. The CDR3 sequence: CASSPGQTGELFF. CDR3 DNA sequence: TGTGCCAGCAGCCCGGGACAGACCGGGGAGCTGTTTTTT.

V and J are TRBV29-1 and TRBJ2-1; D is possibly TRBD1 or TRBD2 (6 bases each). The CDR3 is made up of 12 amino acids. V was trimmed by 3 bases and J by 9 bases, leaving 12 bases between them. Germline lookup yields CDR1 SQVTM and CDR2 ANQGSEA. For the CDR3, the DNA is TGCAGCGTTGATGGTTCGGGGGCTGAGCAGTTCTTC. It yields the protein CSVDGSGAEQFF.

The chain joins TRBV7-9 to TRBJ2-1; D not certain. Trimming cost V 2 bases and J 5 bases, with 16 bases left between them. CDR1 SEHNR and CDR2 FQNEAQ come from the germline V gene (reference sequence). This CDR3 contains 16 residues. The CDR3 nucleotides are TGTGCCAGCAGCTTACTCGTGGGATATAGTAACAATGAGCAGTTCTTC. It specifies CASSLLVGYSNNEQFF.

The V call is TRBV5-8, the J call TRBJ2-4; 8 bases fit TRBD2. The junction had 6 bases not matched to a gene; V was cut back by 6 bases and J by 1 base. The CDR3 is made up of 15 amino acids. Germline V gene lookup returns CDR1 SGHTS and CDR2 YDEGEE. The CDR3 coding sequence is TGTGCCAGCACACGGGAGGGGACTGCCAAAAACATTCAGTACTTC. This codes for CASTREGTAKNIQYF. The variable domain in full, completed from reference TRBV5-8 and TRBJ2-4, reads EAGVTQSPTHLIKTRGQQATLRCSPISGHTSVYWYQQALGLGLQFLLWYDEGEERNRGNFPPRFSGRQFPNYSSELNVNALELEDSALYLCASTREGTAKNIQYFGAGTRLSVL.

V and J are TRBV11-2 and TRBJ2-3, with no clear D. V lost 2 bases to trimming and J lost 0 bases, with 12 bases between them. In germline, CDR1 is SGHAT, CDR2 FQNNGV. This CDR3 is 16 amino acids long. The CDR3 reads CASSLRAGDSTDTQYF. CDR3 coding DNA: TGTGCCAGCAGCTTAAGAGCCGGCGATAGCACAGATACGCAGTATTTT.

J is TRBJ2-2 and V is TRBV14, with TRBD1 matching over 7 bases. CDR1 and CDR2 (germline): SGHDN, FVKESK. Losses at the gene ends were 6 bases for V and 3 bases for J; bases not matched to a gene: 10. This CDR3 contains 16 residues. The DNA for the CDR3 is TGTGCCAGCAGTCAGGGGGACAGAGAACACACCGGGGAGCTGTTTTTT. Its protein product is CASSQGDREHTGELFF.

The chain links TRBV11-3 to TRBJ2-1; D uncertain. Per germline, CDR1 SGHNT and CDR2 YENEEA. Trimming shortened V by 3 bases and J by 0 bases, and 6 bases separated the two germline ends. The CDR3 is 14 amino acids. CDR3 nucleotides: TGTGCCAGCAGCTTCACGGGCTCCTACAATGAGCAGTTCTTC. Its translation: CASSFTGSYNEQFF.

This chain joins TRBV5-5 and TRBJ2-2; no clear D. The germline V gene has CDR1 SGHKS and CDR2 YYEKEE (reference sequence). There are 13 residues in the CDR3. The V gene lost 0 bases and the J gene lost 4 bases, with 4 bases spanning the gap. In DNA, the CDR3 is TGTGCCAGCAGCTTGGGACTCACCGGGGAGCTGTTTTTT. Translated, it gives CASSLGLTGELFF.

With regard to this clone: Other DNA sequences within the sample encode an identical CDR3. The chain couples TRBV9 to TRBJ2-3; D not resolved. Between the trimmed V and J ends, which lost 0 bases and 6 bases, there was a span of 14 bases. The germline V gene has CDR1 SGDLS and CDR2 YYNGEE. The CDR3 extends over 15 amino acids. Written as DNA, the CDR3 is TGTGCCAGCAGCGTAGCCCCCGGAGTAGGGGATACGCAGTATTTT. Residues: CASSVAPGVGDTQYF.

The chain carries TRBV21-1 and TRBJ2-7; the table's TRBD2 call for D was not verified on the DNA. TRBV21-1 is assigned pseudogene status. CDR3 length: 15 residues. The CDR3 DNA follows: TGTGCCAGCAGCTCAAAGGCGGGGCACTCCTACGAGCAGTACTTC. This codes for CASSSKAGHSYEQYF.

The rearrangement links TRBV30 to TRBJ1-1; D remains ambiguous. V dropped 4 bases and J dropped 1 base, with 10 bases sitting between them. This CDR3 has 13 amino acids. Germline-derived CDR1 and CDR2 are GTSNPN and SVGIG (reference sequence). The CDR3 region is CAWTRGRNTEAFF. The DNA of the CDR3 is TGTGCCTGGACACGCGGCAGGAACACTGAAGCTTTCTTT.

The table lists this clone with a count of one. V gene TRBV4-2 combines with J gene TRBJ1-3; D unclear. Trimming took off 1 base at V and 3 bases at J, with 13 bases between the two ends. The CDR3 runs to 16 residues. Germline CDR1 is LGHNA and CDR2 is YNFKEQ. For the CDR3, the DNA is TGTGCCAGCAGCCAAGGTATTGCCGCGGGTGGAAACACCATATATTTT. It is translated as CASSQGIAAGGNTIYF.

The genes are TRBV6-5 and TRBJ2-4; TRBD1 aligns across 8 bases. Germline CDR1 is MNHEY and CDR2 is SVGAGI. J was trimmed by 4 bases and V by 6 bases; bases with no gene match: 8. This CDR3 contains 15 residues. CDR3 protein: CASRSMNRGKNIQYF. The CDR3 DNA sequence: TGTGCCAGCAGATCCATGAACAGGGGGAAAAACATTCAGTACTTC.

This chain uses TRBV10-1 with TRBJ1-4, with D hard to call. Trimming pared 3 bases from V and 5 bases from J, leaving 7 bases between. The CDR3 is 13 amino acids. Germline CDR1 is WNHNN and CDR2 is SYGVQD (reference sequence). The CDR3 nucleotides are TGCGCCAGCAGTGAAAGGGTAAATGAAAAACTGTTTTTT. Amino acid sequence: CASSERVNEKLFF.

A single count supports this clone. The V call is TRBV14, the J call TRBJ2-3; D gene unclear. Germline CDR1 reads SGHDN; CDR2 reads FVKESK. V was trimmed by 3 bases and J by 9 bases, leaving 13 bases between them. The CDR3 runs 13 residues. The CDR3 loop is CASSQDKHLTQYF. The DNA for the CDR3 is TGTGCCAGCAGCCAGGATAAACATTTGACGCAGTATTTT.

The V call is TRBV19, the J call TRBJ1-5, with D unclear. The CDR3 sequence is 14 residues long. The germline V gene encodes CDR1 LNHDA and CDR2 SQIVND (reference sequence). Between the trimmed V and J ends, which lost 9 bases and 9 bases, there was a span of 21 bases. CDR3 nucleotide sequence: TGTGCCAGGGGCCCCGGGCGGTCTATCGGGCCCCAGCATTTT. It codes for CARGPGRSIGPQHF.

To note about this clone: This CDR3 is also generated by other DNA sequences in the sample. The rearrangement uses TRBV6-5 and TRBJ1-1; TRBD1 matches at 8 bases. The CDR3 length is 15 residues. The V segment lost 0 bases and the J segment 1 base; nucleotides outside the gene matches: 1. CDR1 and CDR2 from the germline V gene are MNHEY and SVGAGI. The CDR3 sequence is CASSYSGQGNTEAFF. DNA of the CDR3: TGTGCCAGCAGTTACTCAGGACAGGGGAACACTGAAGCTTTCTTT.

This chain joins TRBV6-5 and TRBJ2-5; tentatively, D is TRBD1 (5 bases). Trimming removed 3 bases at V and 5 bases at J, with 10 bases between. Germline V gene lookup returns CDR1 MNHEY and CDR2 SVGAGI. The CDR3 sequence is 13 residues long. The CDR3 DNA follows: TGTGCCAGCAGTTATACAGGCACGGAGACCCAGTACTTC. It codes for CASSYTGTETQYF.

The chain has TRBV18 and TRBJ1-2, with D tentatively TRBD1 (5 bases). Germline V gene sequence: CDR1 KGHSH, CDR2 LQKENI. The V gene lost 3 bases and the J gene lost 5 bases, with 16 bases spanning the gap. The CDR3 is made up of 15 amino acids. This CDR3 reads CASSPADGGGYGYTF. The DNA of the CDR3 is TGTGCCAGCTCACCGGCGGACGGGGGAGGGTATGGCTACACCTTC.

This rearrangement joins TRBV7-2 to TRBJ2-5, with 9 bases aligning to TRBD2. V gave up 0 bases and J gave up 1 base; unmatched junction bases: 9. CDR1 is SGHTA and CDR2 is FQGNSA in the germline V gene. This CDR3 contains 18 residues. The CDR3 protein is CASSLARGGLLGQETQYF. DNA of the CDR3: TGTGCCAGCAGCTTAGCGCGGGGGGGGCTCCTTGGCCAAGAGACCCAGTACTTC. Filled out from reference TRBV7-2 and TRBJ2-5, the complete variable domain reads GAGVSQSPSNKVTEKGKDVELRCDPISGHTALYWYRQSLGQGLEFLIYFQGNSAPDKSGLPSDRFSAERTGGSVSTLTIQRTQQEDSAVYLCASSLARGGLLGQETQYFGPGTRLLVL.

The chain couples TRBV6-1 to TRBJ1-3; no firm D call. This CDR3 is built from 11 residues. The V gene's germline CDR1 is MNHNS and CDR2 SASEGT. V was clipped by 1 base and J by 7 bases, with 2 bases between them. The CDR3 region has the DNA TGTGCCAGCAGTGAAGTTAACACCATATATTTT. It yields the protein CASSEVNTIYF.

V gene TRBV5-6 combines with J gene TRBJ2-7, with D possibly matching TRBD2 (5 bases). The V gene lost 4 bases and the J gene lost 6 bases, with 17 bases spanning the gap. Germline V gives CDR1 SGHDT, CDR2 YYEEEE. The CDR3 is 14 amino acids. The CDR3 here is CASSPPGVVREQYF. For the CDR3, the DNA is TGTGCCAGCAGCCCCCCCGGGGTGGTTCGCGAGCAGTACTTC.

This clone was counted a few times. The chain combines TRBV5-4 with TRBJ2-6; possibly TRBD2 for D (5 bases). Trimming removed 4 bases at V and 0 bases at J, with 14 bases between. Germline V gene sequence: CDR1 SGHNT, CDR2 YYREEE (reference sequence). The CDR3 sequence is 17 residues long. The chain's CDR3 is CASSLGGISSGANVLTF. The CDR3 DNA follows: TGTGCCAGCAGCCTAGGAGGTATCAGCTCTGGGGCCAACGTCCTGACTTTC.